These 31 T cell receptor beta chains were all obtained from the same sample, sequenced in a study of blood T cell repertoires in COVID-19. This table comes from immunoSEQ multiplex PCR, and its TCRdb copy is limited to in-frame clones, with some not included. The table has roughly 190,000 clones, approximately 80% seen once; the top ten hold about 11%. The specimen was peripheral blood. The source of these receptors is a woman aged 40 to 55 with COVID-19, enrolled during active disease.

This clone is a singleton in its sample. CDR3 in DNA: TGTGCCTGGAGTGTCAACACACCCTACGAGCAGTACGTC. It translates to CAWSVNTPYEQYV. The gene calls are TRBV30 and TRBJ2-7; D is uncertain. Trimming shortened V by 0 bases and J by 2 bases, and 8 bases separated the two germline ends. The CDR3 has 13 amino acids. Germline CDR1 is GTSNPN and CDR2 is SVGIG (reference sequence).

The chain couples TRBV7-3 to TRBJ1-1, with no clear D. This CDR3 spans 14 amino acids. Germline V gene lookup returns CDR1 SGHTA and CDR2 FQGTGA. The germline V and J ends were trimmed by 5 bases and 1 base, with 11 bases remaining between them. This chain's CDR3 is CASSASRTNTEAFF. The CDR3 nucleotides read TGTGCCAGCAGCGCCTCCAGAACGAACACTGAAGCTTTCTTT.

To note about this clone: This same CDR3 is encoded by further DNA sequences in the sample. V usage is TRBV7-9 and J usage is TRBJ2-5, with 10 bases matching TRBD2. This CDR3 comprises 15 residues. Trimming at V came to 4 bases and at J to 4 bases, leaving 6 bases not matched to a gene. Per the germline V gene, CDR1 is SEHNR and CDR2 is FQNEAQ (reference sequence). The CDR3 protein is CASSYLAGDRETQYF. The DNA of the CDR3 is TGTGCCAGCAGCTATCTAGCGGGAGATAGAGAGACCCAGTACTTC.

The chain carries TRBV19 and TRBJ2-5; 7 bases map to TRBD2. With V trimmed by 1 base and J by 5 bases, 10 bases remained unmatched. Germline lookup yields CDR1 LNHDA and CDR2 SQIVND (reference sequence). CDR3 length: 16 residues. CDR3 nucleotide sequence: TGTGCCAGTAGTATAGGGGGCGGGGGAGGATATGAGACCCAGTACTTC. This codes for CASSIGGGGGYETQYF.

This clone occurred a few times. Within the sample, other DNA sequences also encode this same CDR3. The chain recombines TRBV7-3 with TRBJ2-3; 11 positions agree with TRBD2. With V trimmed by 5 bases and J by 2 bases, 3 bases remained unmatched. There are 15 residues in the CDR3. Germline V lookup: CDR1 SGHTA, CDR2 FQGTGA. The DNA for the CDR3 is TGTGCCAGCAGCCGTAGCGGGGGGGCCACAGATACGCAGTATTTT. Translating it yields CASSRSGGATDTQYF.

The chain is built from TRBV7-2 and TRBJ1-2, with 7 bases that match TRBD1. CDR1 and CDR2 from the germline V gene are SGHTA and FQGNSA. This CDR3 is 12 amino acids long. Trimming cost V 5 bases and J 4 bases; bases outside gene matches: 1. The CDR3 coding sequence is TGTGCCAGCAGCCCAGGGGGCTATGGCTACACCTTC. Its translation: CASSPGGYGYTF. Looking up the rest from reference TRBV7-2 and TRBJ1-2 gives the full variable domain: GAGVSQSPSNKVTEKGKDVELRCDPISGHTALYWYRQSLGQGLEFLIYFQGNSAPDKSGLPSDRFSAERTGGSVSTLTIQRTQQEDSAVYLCASSPGGYGYTFGSGTRLTVV.

The chain carries TRBV19 and TRBJ2-3; unclear D gene. Germline CDR1 and CDR2: LNHDA and SQIVND (reference sequence). Between the trimmed V and J ends, which lost 5 bases and 1 base, there was a span of 4 bases. CDR3 length: 12 amino acids. The CDR3 sequence is CASSLRTDTQYF. The CDR3 DNA follows: TGTGCCAGTAGTCTTCGCACAGATACGCAGTATTTT.

The gene calls are TRBV11-1 and TRBJ2-1; TRBD2 matches at 7 bases. This CDR3 is 14 amino acids long. CDR1 SGHAT and CDR2 FQDESV come from the germline V gene (reference sequence). The junction had 7 bases not matched to a gene; V was cut back by 4 bases and J by 7 bases. The CDR3 here is CASSSPGGSNEQFF. The CDR3 bases are TGTGCCAGCAGCTCCCCGGGGGGTTCGAATGAGCAGTTCTTC. Full variable domain (rest looked up from reference TRBV11-1 and TRBJ2-1): EAEVAQSPRYKITEKSQAVAFWCDPISGHATLYWYRQILGQGPELLVQFQDESVVDDSQLPKDRFSAERLKGVDSTLKIQPAELGDSAMYLCASSSPGGSNEQFFGPGTRLTVL.

The chain is built from TRBV9 and TRBJ2-1; D is undetermined. Germline lookup yields CDR1 SGDLS and CDR2 YYNGEE. This CDR3 is 16 amino acids long. V lost 0 bases, J lost 0 bases, and 10 bases lay in between. The CDR3 bases are TGTGCCAGCAGCGTAGAAACTGCAAGCTCCTACAATGAGCAGTTCTTC. This codes for CASSVETASSYNEQFF.

The J gene is TRBJ1-5, the V gene TRBV5-6; D is possibly TRBD1 (5 bases). The germline V gene encodes CDR1 SGHDT and CDR2 YYEEEE. CDR3 length equals 15 residues. Deletions cut 0 bases from V and 4 bases from J, with 11 bases between. The CDR3 region is CASSLGTLRNQPQHF. The CDR3 DNA follows: TGTGCCAGCAGCTTGGGGACACTCAGAAATCAGCCCCAGCATTTT.

This chain uses TRBV27 with TRBJ2-7; the D is unclear. From germline, CDR1 is MNHEY and CDR2 SMNVEV (reference sequence). V lost 5 bases to trimming and J lost 3 bases, with 8 bases between them. CDR3 length equals 12 residues. The CDR3 DNA reads TGTGCCAGCAGTCCTCCCGGCTACGAGCAGTACTTC. It codes for CASSPPGYEQYF.

The chain has TRBV3-1 (or the pseudogene TRBV3-2) and TRBJ2-6; the D gene is possibly TRBD1 (5 bases). The germline V gene encodes CDR1 LGHDT and CDR2 YNNKEL (reference sequence). The CDR3 has 17 residues. Trimming shortened V by 4 bases and J by 2 bases, and 15 bases separated the two germline ends. CDR3 bases: TGTGCCAGCAGCCTAAGTCACCAGGGTGCTGGGGCCAACGTCCTGACTTTC. Amino acid sequence: CASSLSHQGAGANVLTF.

The chain combines TRBV5-4 with TRBJ2-1; 9 nucleotides match TRBD2. V shed 4 bases and J 7 bases; nucleotides not matched to a gene: 12. Germline V lookup: CDR1 SGHNT, CDR2 YYREEE (reference sequence). The CDR3 has 16 residues. The CDR3 bases are TGTGCCAGCAGCCCCGACGGGACTAGCATTTTGAATGAGCAGTTCTTC. This gives the protein CASSPDGTSILNEQFF.

The chain is built from TRBV7-9 and TRBJ1-1, with D tentatively TRBD1 (6 bases). Looked up from germline, CDR1 is SEHNR and CDR2 is FQNEAQ (reference sequence). The ends were cut back, 1 base at V and 1 base at J, with 10 bases in the middle. The CDR3 has 15 amino acids. The CDR3 is CASSLDVGGNTEAFF. CDR3 nucleotide sequence: TGTGCCAGCAGCTTAGATGTAGGGGGGAACACTGAAGCTTTCTTT.

The chain combines TRBV6-1 with TRBJ1-1; no firm D call. This CDR3 has 13 residues. Trimming shortened V by 3 bases and J by 2 bases, and 7 bases separated the two germline ends. In germline, CDR1 is MNHNS, CDR2 SASEGT. The CDR3 is CASSDQFNTEAFF. CDR3 nucleotide sequence: TGTGCCAGCAGTGATCAGTTTAACACTGAAGCTTTCTTT.

This rearrangement joins TRBV14 to TRBJ1-2; the D is unclear. The V gene's germline CDR1 is SGHDN and CDR2 FVKESK. This CDR3 has 17 residues. The V end was cut by 6 bases, the J end by 1 base, with 21 bases between. This chain's CDR3 is CASRTILRGRVNYGYTF. The CDR3 nucleotides read TGTGCCAGCAGGACGATTCTTCGGGGTAGAGTTAACTATGGCTACACCTTC.

The chain is built from TRBV6-1 and TRBJ2-2, with a weak D call TRBD2 (5 bases). Germline V gene lookup returns CDR1 MNHNS and CDR2 SASEGT. V lost 1 base to trimming and J lost 5 bases, with 11 bases between them. The CDR3 length is 15 residues. The CDR3 here is CASSEVLARTGELFF. CDR3 nucleotide sequence: TGTGCCAGCAGTGAAGTGCTAGCTAGGACCGGGGAGCTGTTTTTT.

The V and J genes are TRBV19 and TRBJ2-3; 10 positions match TRBD2. There are 16 residues in the CDR3. Germline V gene lookup returns CDR1 LNHDA and CDR2 SQIVND (reference sequence). After removal of 3 bases from V and 0 bases from J, the junction contained 3 bases not matched to a gene. The CDR3 reads CASSIASGSSTDTQYF. CDR3 DNA sequence: TGTGCCAGTAGTATTGCTAGCGGGAGTAGCACAGATACGCAGTATTTT.

The genes are TRBV24-1 and TRBJ2-1, with D unclear. The CDR3 spans 13 residues. Germline CDR1 reads KGHDR; CDR2 reads SFDVKD. V dropped 5 bases and J dropped 8 bases, with 12 bases sitting between them. CDR3 amino acids: CATSASPADEQFF. In nucleotides, the CDR3 is TGTGCCACCAGTGCTTCCCCGGCGGATGAGCAGTTCTTC.

CDR3 sequence: CASSLTGTERAFF. CDR3 sequence (DNA): TGCGCCAGCAGCTTGACCGGGACAGAGAGAGCTTTCTTT. J is TRBJ1-1 and V is TRBV5-1; 7 bases match TRBD1. The CDR3 is made up of 13 amino acids. Trimming took 1 base from V and 10 from J; bases not matched to a gene: 7. From germline, CDR1 is SGHRS and CDR2 YFSETQ.

The chain employs TRBV18 and TRBJ1-2, with TRBD1 identical over 8 bases. The trim removed 0 bases at V and 4 bases at J, leaving 7 bases unmatched. Per the germline V gene, CDR1 is KGHSH and CDR2 is LQKENI. The CDR3 has 16 amino acids. This CDR3 is CASSPPTDRGGYGYTF. CDR3 DNA sequence: TGTGCCAGCTCACCACCAACTGACAGGGGTGGCTATGGCTACACCTTC.

The rearrangement uses TRBV5-1 and TRBJ2-5; a possible D gene is TRBD1 (6 bases). The V and J ends lost 0 bases and 3 bases respectively, with 21 bases between them. Germline lookup yields CDR1 SGHRS and CDR2 YFSETQ. The CDR3 runs to 18 residues. The CDR3 protein is CASSLGLRRGTVEETQYF. For the CDR3, the DNA is TGCGCCAGCAGCTTGGGTCTGCGTAGGGGGACGGTAGAAGAGACCCAGTACTTC.

The chain carries TRBV4-1 and TRBJ1-6, with unresolved D. Germline CDR1 and CDR2: MGHRA and YSYEKL. The CDR3 totals 18 residues. The V gene lost 4 bases and the J gene lost 3 bases, with 19 bases spanning the gap. This CDR3 is CASSRLNRAGSYNSPLHF. The DNA of the CDR3 is TGCGCCAGCAGCCGCCTCAACCGGGCTGGGAGCTATAATTCACCCCTCCACTTT.

This clone was detected only a few times. The rearrangement uses TRBV19 and TRBJ2-7, with 11 bases identical to TRBD1. V trimming: 6 bases; J trimming: 1 base; junction bases outside the gene matches: 5. The V gene's germline CDR1 is LNHDA and CDR2 SQIVND (reference sequence). The CDR3 runs 15 residues. The CDR3 reads CASSGTGGRSYEQYF. The CDR3 DNA reads TGTGCCAGTAGCGGGACAGGGGGACGGTCCTACGAGCAGTACTTC.

The rearrangement joins TRBV29-1 to TRBJ1-5; maybe TRBD1 (5 bases). The CDR3 is 14 residues long. The germline V and J ends were trimmed by 6 bases and 0 bases, with 12 bases remaining between them. Per germline, CDR1 SQVTM and CDR2 ANQGSEA. The CDR3 loop reads CSVFDRYSNQPQHF. The DNA for the CDR3 is TGCAGCGTCTTCGACAGATATAGCAATCAGCCCCAGCATTTT.

The chain carries TRBV11-3 and TRBJ2-1; D perhaps matches TRBD2 (5 bases). Germline CDR1 SGHNT, CDR2 YENEEA. The length of the CDR3 is 13 residues. Trimming removed 3 bases at V and 9 bases at J, with 12 bases between. The CDR3: CASSFQNSGEQFF. The CDR3 DNA sequence: TGTGCCAGCAGCTTTCAAAACAGCGGTGAGCAGTTCTTC.

This chain connects TRBV2 to TRBJ2-7; possible D gene TRBD1, 5 bases. Trimming took off 4 bases at V and 2 bases at J, with 9 bases between the two ends. This CDR3 spans 13 amino acids. Germline V gene data show CDR1 as SNHLY and CDR2 as FYNNEI. The CDR3 DNA sequence: TGTGCCAGCAGTGTTCTCAGGGCCTACGAGCAGTACTTC. Amino acids: CASSVLRAYEQYF.

The sample holds one count of this clone. V is TRBV6-5 and J is TRBJ1-2; D not resolved. The ends were cut back, 2 bases at V and 1 base at J, with 5 bases in the middle. Looked up from germline, CDR1 is MNHEY and CDR2 is SVGAGI. The CDR3 extends over 13 amino acids. The CDR3 is CASSYDNNYGYTF. In nucleotides, the CDR3 is TGTGCCAGCAGTTACGACAATAACTATGGCTACACCTTC.

The V and J genes are TRBV7-9 and TRBJ2-7, with 11 nucleotides matching TRBD2. CDR1 SEHNR and CDR2 FQNEAQ come from the germline V gene (reference sequence). Unmatched junction bases numbered 7, after V lost 5 bases and J lost 4 bases. The CDR3 totals 15 residues. This CDR3 reads CASSQGLAGHYEQYF. The DNA of the CDR3 is TGTGCCAGCAGCCAAGGACTAGCGGGTCATTACGAGCAGTACTTC.

This chain links TRBV18 with TRBJ1-5; no firm D call. V lost 3 bases to trimming and J lost 7 bases, with 7 bases between them. The CDR3 contains 12 residues. Germline V gives CDR1 KGHSH, CDR2 LQKENI. CDR3 sequence reads: CASSPDTQPQHF. The CDR3 DNA reads TGTGCCAGCTCACCCGACACCCAGCCCCAGCATTTT.

This sequence joins TRBV3-1 (or the pseudogene TRBV3-2) and TRBJ2-7, with 7 bases aligning to TRBD2. CDR1 and CDR2 (germline): LGHDT, YNNKEL (reference sequence). The CDR3 covers 14 residues. The J segment lost 5 bases and the V segment lost 3 bases, leaving 7 bases of the junction unmatched. The chain's CDR3 is CASSQGLLKDEQYV. The CDR3 DNA is TGTGCCAGCAGCCAGGGACTACTTAAAGACGAGCAGTACGTC.